This TCR beta chain was recovered during a study of regulatory T cells in long-lasting Graves disease. CDR3-region Arm-PCR and iRepertoire HTBI primers produced the TCR beta libraries. Each CDR3 protein is one row after TCRdb ran MiXCR on the multiplex PCR reads. The profile shows fewer than 650,000 distinct CDR3 sequences, 15% to 20% of them singletons. At least ten counts were recorded for this clonotype. This sample's time point: newly diagnosed GD, antithyroid drugs for less than 3 months. TCR sequences were obtained from RNA taken from PBMCs. Germline CDR1 is DFQATT and CDR2 is SNEGSKA (reference sequence). The CDR3 contains 13 residues. With V trimmed by 8 bases and J by 4 bases, 9 bases remained unmatched. Another study also made use of these data, one on T cells in Graves' hyperthyroidism and ophthalmopathy. As that report states: The study used the HTBI primer set for a first-round RT-PCR of the TCR CDR3.

The J gene is TRBJ2-3, the V gene TRBV20-1, with 7 nucleotides matching TRBD2. The clonotype originates from a man between 18 and 29 years old with Graves disease. The sequencing here drew on peripheral blood mononuclear cells (PBMCs), taken at new diagnosis, from a patient treated with antithyroid drugs. The CDR3 sequence: CSPGGNGADTQYF. The CDR3 DNA follows: TGCAGTCCGGGGGGAAATGGAGCAGATACGCAGTATTTT.